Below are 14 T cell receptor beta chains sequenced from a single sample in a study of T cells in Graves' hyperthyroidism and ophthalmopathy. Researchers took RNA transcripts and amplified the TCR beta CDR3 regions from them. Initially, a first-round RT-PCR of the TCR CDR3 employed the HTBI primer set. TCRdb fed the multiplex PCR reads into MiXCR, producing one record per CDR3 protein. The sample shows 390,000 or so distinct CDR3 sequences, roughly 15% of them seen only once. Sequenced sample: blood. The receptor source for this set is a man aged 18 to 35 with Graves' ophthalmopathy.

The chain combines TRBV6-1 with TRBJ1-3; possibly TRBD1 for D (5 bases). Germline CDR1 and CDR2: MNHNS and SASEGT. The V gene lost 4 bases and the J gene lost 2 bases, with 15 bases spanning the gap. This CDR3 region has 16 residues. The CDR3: CASSVDPGVTGNTIYF. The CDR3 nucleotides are TGTGCCAGCAGTGTTGATCCGGGGGTGACTGGAAACACCATATATTTT.

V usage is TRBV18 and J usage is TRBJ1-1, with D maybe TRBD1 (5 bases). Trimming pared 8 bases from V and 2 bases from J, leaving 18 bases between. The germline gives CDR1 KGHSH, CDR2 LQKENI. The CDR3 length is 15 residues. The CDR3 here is CASPTIQGLNTEAFF. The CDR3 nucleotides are TGTGCCAGCCCAACGATCCAGGGATTAAACACTGAAGCTTTCTTT.

The CDR3 here is CASSFPSGPSSYEQYF. The CDR3 coding sequence is TGTGCCAGCAGCTTCCCGAGCGGGCCTAGCTCCTACGAGCAGTACTTC. The J gene is TRBJ2-7, the V gene TRBV5-6; tentatively, D is TRBD2 (6 bases). In germline, CDR1 is SGHDT, CDR2 YYEEEE. The V end lost 2 bases, the J end lost 0 bases, and 15 bases lay between the germline ends. The CDR3 is 16 residues long. Complete variable domain (other parts from reference TRBV5-6 and TRBJ2-7): DAGVTQSPTHLIKTRGQQVTLRCSPKSGHDTVSWYQQALGQGPQFIFQYYEEEERQRGNFPDRFSGHQFPNYSSELNVNALLLGDSALYLCASSFPSGPSSYEQYFGPGTRLTVT.

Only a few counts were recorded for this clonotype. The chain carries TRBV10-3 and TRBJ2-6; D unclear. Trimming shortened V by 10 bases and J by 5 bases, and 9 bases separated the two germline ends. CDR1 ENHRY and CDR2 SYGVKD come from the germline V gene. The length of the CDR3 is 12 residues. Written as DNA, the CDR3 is TGTGCCAATCCGCTCAGGGCCAACGTCCTGACTTTC. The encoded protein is CANPLRANVLTF.

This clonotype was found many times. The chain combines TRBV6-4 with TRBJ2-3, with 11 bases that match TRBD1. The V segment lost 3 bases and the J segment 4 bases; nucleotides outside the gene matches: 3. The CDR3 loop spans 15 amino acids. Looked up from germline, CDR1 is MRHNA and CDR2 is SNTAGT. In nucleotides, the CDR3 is TGTGCCAGCAGTGAGGGGGGACAGGGGGCAGATACGCAGTATTTT. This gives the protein CASSEGGQGADTQYF.

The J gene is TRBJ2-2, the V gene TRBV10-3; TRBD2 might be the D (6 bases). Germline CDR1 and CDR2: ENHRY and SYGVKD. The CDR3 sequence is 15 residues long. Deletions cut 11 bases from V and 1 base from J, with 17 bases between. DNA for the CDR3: TGTGCCTGCGCAAAGAAGGAGGGGAACACCGGGGAGCTGTTTTTT. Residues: CACAKKEGNTGELFF.

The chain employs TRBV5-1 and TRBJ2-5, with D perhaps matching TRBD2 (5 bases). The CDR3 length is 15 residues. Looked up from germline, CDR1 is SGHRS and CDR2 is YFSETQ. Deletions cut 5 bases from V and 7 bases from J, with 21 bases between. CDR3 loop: CASRLNGEGAGTQYF. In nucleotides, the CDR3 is TGCGCCAGCAGACTGAATGGGGAAGGCGCGGGGACCCAGTACTTC.

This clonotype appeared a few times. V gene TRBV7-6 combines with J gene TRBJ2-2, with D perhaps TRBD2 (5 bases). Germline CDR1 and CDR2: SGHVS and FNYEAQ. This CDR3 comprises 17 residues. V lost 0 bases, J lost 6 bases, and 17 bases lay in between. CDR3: CASSLARSGLLSGELFF. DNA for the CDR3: TGTGCCAGCAGCTTAGCGAGGAGCGGACTCCTATCCGGGGAGCTGTTTTTT.

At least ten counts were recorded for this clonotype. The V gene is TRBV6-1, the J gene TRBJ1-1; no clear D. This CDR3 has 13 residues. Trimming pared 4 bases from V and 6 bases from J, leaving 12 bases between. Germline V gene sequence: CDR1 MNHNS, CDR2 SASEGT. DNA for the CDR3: TGTGCCAGCAGTGTTCGGCTTATCCCTGAAGCTTTCTTT. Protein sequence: CASSVRLIPEAFF.

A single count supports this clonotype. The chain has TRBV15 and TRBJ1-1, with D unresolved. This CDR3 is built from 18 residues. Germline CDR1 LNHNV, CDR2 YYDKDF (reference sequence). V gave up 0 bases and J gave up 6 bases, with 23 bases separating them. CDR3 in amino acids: CATSRDTPLSFWSAEAFF. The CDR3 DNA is TGTGCCACCAGCAGAGACACCCCTCTCTCGTTTTGGTCTGCTGAAGCTTTCTTT.

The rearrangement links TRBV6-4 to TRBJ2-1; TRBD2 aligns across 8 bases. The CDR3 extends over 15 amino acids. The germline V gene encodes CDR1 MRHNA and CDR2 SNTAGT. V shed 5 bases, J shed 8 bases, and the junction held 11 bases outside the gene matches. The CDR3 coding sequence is TGTGCCAGCAGTCTTTTGCGGGGGGCTATGCATGAGCAGTTCTTC. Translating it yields CASSLLRGAMHEQFF.

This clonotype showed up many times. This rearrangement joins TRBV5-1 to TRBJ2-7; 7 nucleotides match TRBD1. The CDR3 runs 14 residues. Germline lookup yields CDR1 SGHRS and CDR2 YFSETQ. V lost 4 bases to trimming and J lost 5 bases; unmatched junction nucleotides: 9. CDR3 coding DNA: TGCGCCAGCAGCATCCCTGACAGGGCCCACGAGCAGTACTTC. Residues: CASSIPDRAHEQYF.

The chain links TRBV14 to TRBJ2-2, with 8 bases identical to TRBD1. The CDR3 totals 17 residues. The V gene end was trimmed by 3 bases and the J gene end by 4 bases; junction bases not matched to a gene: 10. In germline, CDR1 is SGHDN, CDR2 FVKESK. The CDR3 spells CASSHSDRDSFTGELFF. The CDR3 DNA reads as TGTGCCAGCAGCCATTCGGACAGGGATTCATTCACCGGGGAGCTGTTTTTT.

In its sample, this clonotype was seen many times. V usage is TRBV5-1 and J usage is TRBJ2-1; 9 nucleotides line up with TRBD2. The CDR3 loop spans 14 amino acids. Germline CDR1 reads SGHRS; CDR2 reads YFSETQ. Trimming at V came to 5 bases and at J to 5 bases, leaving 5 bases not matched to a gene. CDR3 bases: TGCGCCAGCAGAACGGCTAGCGGGGACAATGAGCAGTTCTTC. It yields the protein CASRTASGDNEQFF.